This is a list of T cell receptor beta chains from one sample in a study of cytomegalovirus exposure and HLA in healthy donors. TCRdb's copy holds only in-frame clones and misses some; the assay was immunoSEQ multiplex PCR. This repertoire includes 180,000 or so clones. The sequencing input was PBMCs. These receptor sequences come from a boy younger than 18 in good health and CMV-seronegative. Each CDR3 is given with its conserved first and last residue. The D gene is left open where the match is weak.

DNA | CDR3 | D | J | V
TGTGCCAGCAGCGGACAGACAGGGGGAGGCAACTACGAGCAGTACTTC | CASSGQTGGGNYEQYF | TRBD1 | TRBJ2-7 | TRBV13
TGTGCCAGTATTACATATATTCCGGGACAGAGCTATAATTCACCCCTCCACTTT | CASITYIPGQSYNSPLHF | TRBD1 | TRBJ1-6 | TRBV19
TGTGCCAGCGGGTACAGGGGAATGGGAGGCTACACCTTC | CASGYRGMGGYTF | TRBD1 | TRBJ1-2 | TRBV6-5
TGTGCCAGCAGCCCCAATCTCAGCAGGGATCAACCCTACGAGCAGTACTTC | CASSPNLSRDQPYEQYF | NA | TRBJ2-7 | TRBV7-8
TGTGCCAGCAGTTTCGCAGCAGGGAACACTGAAGCTTTCTTT | CASSFAAGNTEAFF | NA | TRBJ1-1 | TRBV27
TGTGCCAGCAGTCCAGGGACAGGGGGGGGCTACACCTTC | CASSPGTGGGYTF | TRBD1 | TRBJ1-2 | TRBV27
TGCAGCGTTCCAAATTTTGAGGGCATGAACACTGAAGCTTTCTTT | CSVPNFEGMNTEAFF | NA | TRBJ1-1 | TRBV29-1
TGCAGTGCCAGTTTCAGGGAAAAACTGTTTTTT | CSASFREKLFF | NA | TRBJ1-4 | TRBV20-1
TGTGCCAGCAGGGCACTTGGACTAGCTAACACCGGGGAGCTGTTTTTT | CASRALGLANTGELFF | TRBD2 | TRBJ2-2 | TRBV7-8
TGTGCCAGCAGTCTGGACAGGATGAACACTGAAGCTTTCTTT | CASSLDRMNTEAFF | TRBD1 | TRBJ1-1 | TRBV27
TGCGCCAGCAGCTTTGGACTAGCGGGGGGTACTAGGGATACGCAGTATTTT | CASSFGLAGGTRDTQYF | TRBD2 | TRBJ2-3 | TRBV5-1
TGTGCCAGCAGCCTATGGGGACAGGGGCTAGGGACCATATATTTT | CASSLWGQGLGTIYF | TRBD1 | TRBJ1-3 | TRBV13
TGCGCCAGCAGTCGGGACAGAACTTACAATGAGCAGTTCTTC | CASSRDRTYNEQFF | TRBD1 | TRBJ2-1 | TRBV5-1
TGTGCCAGCAGTGACACCTACGAGCAGTACTTC | CASSDTYEQYF | NA | TRBJ2-7 | TRBV6-5
TGTGCCTGGGACAGGGGAGGCACTGAAGCTTTCTTT | CAWDRGGTEAFF | TRBD1 | TRBJ1-1 | TRBV30
TGTGCCTGGAGTGTACGGGGGAGGTACGCTGAAGCTTTCTTT | CAWSVRGRYAEAFF | NA | TRBJ1-1 | TRBV30
TGTGCCAGCAGTTTACTGACAGGGACCCCCAACGAGCAGTACTTC | CASSLLTGTPNEQYF | TRBD1 | TRBJ2-7 | TRBV28
TGCGCCAGCGCTAAGGGGGATAGCTCCTATAATTCACCCCTCCACTTT | CASAKGDSSYNSPLHF | NA | TRBJ1-6 | TRBV5-1